What follows are 3 T cell receptor beta chains derived from one specimen sequenced in a study of blood T cell repertoires in COVID-19. Generated by immunoSEQ multiplex PCR, the TCRdb table keeps only in-frame clones and is missing some. This table holds about 55,000 clones, approximately 90% found once. The sample comprised peripheral blood. All receptors come from a man in his 70s with acute or convalescent COVID-19.

Points on this clone: The sample carries other DNA sequences with the same CDR3. The CDR3 DNA is TGTGCCAGCAGCCCATTTAGTACCAATGAGCAGTTCTTC. Translation: CASSPFSTNEQFF. The chain joins TRBV14 to TRBJ2-1; no reliable D call. This CDR3 comprises 13 residues. V was pared by 4 bases and J by 6 bases, with 10 bases between. Germline V lookup: CDR1 SGHDN, CDR2 FVKESK.

The chain couples TRBV15 to TRBJ1-5; 7 positions agree with TRBD1. Losses at the gene ends were 8 bases for V and 3 bases for J; bases not matched to a gene: 13. CDR1 and CDR2 from the germline V gene are LNHNV and YYDKDF (reference sequence). This CDR3 region has 16 residues. CDR3 protein: CATSSIGTALNQPQHF. The CDR3, as DNA: TGTGCCACCTCGAGTATAGGGACAGCCCTCAATCAGCCCCAGCATTTT.

V and J are TRBV25-1 and TRBJ1-5; 7 bases are shared with TRBD1. Germline-derived CDR1 and CDR2 are MGHDK and SYGVNS. The CDR3 covers 14 residues. V shed 1 base and J 5 bases; nucleotides not matched to a gene: 2. The CDR3 reads CASSEWDSYQPQHF. CDR3 coding DNA: TGTGCCAGCAGTGAATGGGACAGTTATCAGCCCCAGCATTTT. The whole variable domain, remainder taken from reference TRBV25-1 and TRBJ1-5, is EADIYQTPRYLVIGTGKKITLECSQTMGHDKMYWYQQDPGMELHLIHYSYGVNSTEKGDLSSESTVSRIRTEHFPLTLESARPSHTSQYLCASSEWDSYQPQHFGDGTRLSIL.